This TCR beta chain was documented in a study of cytomegalovirus exposure and HLA in healthy donors. The germline V gene encodes CDR1 SGHDT and CDR2 YYEEEE. The J segment lost 5 bases and the V segment lost 3 bases, leaving 14 bases of the junction unmatched. CDR3 length equals 17 residues. Notes on the study in general: The authors later linked a missense DCLRE1C variant to TCR beta V- and J-gene trimming.

A remark on this clone: Its antigen is undetermined.

PCR employed 60 Vbeta and 13 Jbeta primers. Here immunoSEQ multiplex PCR was the method, and the copy in TCRdb shows in-frame clones only, minus some. The table includes 150,000 to 200,000 clones, about 80% detected once. The sequence came from a middle-aged man in good health and CMV-seropositive. Sample: PBMCs. The chain employs TRBV5-6 and TRBJ2-3; TRBD2 agrees at 8 bases. The chain's CDR3 is CASSSPRGGSTIDTQYF. CDR3 sequence (DNA): TGTGCCAGCAGCTCACCTCGGGGGGGGTCGACCATAGATACGCAGTATTTT.